Below are 3 T cell receptor beta chains sequenced from a single sample in a study of T cells in Graves' hyperthyroidism and ophthalmopathy. Amplification of TCR beta CDR3 regions was performed using RNA transcripts as template. Initially, a first-round RT-PCR of the TCR CDR3 employed the HTBI primer set. TCRdb processed the multiplex PCR reads anew with MiXCR; each CDR3 protein has one entry. The data contain fewer than 900,000 distinct CDR3 sequences, under 20% of them seen just once; the ten biggest clones take up 16%. Source material: blood. The source of these receptors is a woman between 50 and 59 years old with Graves' hyperthyroidism that later progressed to Graves' ophthalmopathy.

V is TRBV7-9 and J is TRBJ1-6; no firm D call. V shed 0 bases and J shed 13 bases, with 7 bases lying between them. Germline V CDR1 and CDR2: SEHNR, FQNEAQ (reference sequence). The CDR3 is 12 residues long. The CDR3 DNA is TGTGCCAGCAGCTTAGCGCGGTCTCCCCTCCACTTT. Its protein product is CASSLARSPLHF.

The rearrangement joins TRBV6-1 to TRBJ2-3, with D possibly being TRBD1 or TRBD2 (6 bases each). V was shortened by 6 bases and J by 0 bases, with 31 bases between the two germline ends. Per the germline V gene, CDR1 is MNHNS and CDR2 is SASEGT. This CDR3 comprises 21 residues. CDR3: CASRLSARRGTTLGSTDTQYF. The CDR3 DNA is TGTGCCAGCAGACTGAGCGCTCGGAGGGGGACGACATTGGGTAGCACAGATACGCAGTATTTT.

The chain is built from TRBV19 and TRBJ2-2; no clear D gene. The CDR3 runs to 15 residues. Trimming took off 3 bases at V and 3 bases at J, with 11 bases between the two ends. Per germline, CDR1 LNHDA and CDR2 SQIVND (reference sequence). The CDR3 sequence is CASSIWPDHTGELFF. For the CDR3, the DNA is TGTGCCAGTAGTATTTGGCCTGACCACACCGGGGAGCTGTTTTTT.